Given below is one TCR beta chain in context. No antigen is known for it. Germline values: CDR1 SNHLY, CDR2 FYNNEI. There are 17 residues in the CDR3. The germline V and J ends were trimmed by 3 bases and 0 bases, with 18 bases remaining between them. The record originates from a study of shared clonotypes between healthy human individuals. At the deep level, the assay was run. Here immunoSEQ multiplex PCR was the method, and the copy in TCRdb shows in-frame clones only, minus some. The sample consists of 450,000 to 500,000 clones, roughly 80% of them appearing once. Overall study results and limits: Sequencing depth was expected to affect clonotype sharing among donors.

V is TRBV2 and J is TRBJ2-7; maybe TRBD1 (6 bases). The sample comprised PBMCs. The receptor comes from a woman aged 35 to 49 in good health. Some clones in this sample may be carry-over from other donors' samples. The DNA of the CDR3 is TGTGCCAGCAGTGATCCTACTAAGGCAGGGGCCTCCTACGAGCAGTACTTC. This translates into CASSDPTKAGASYEQYF.